This T cell receptor (beta chain) was recovered during a study of T cell changes during pregnancy in multiple sclerosis. Germline CDR1 reads SGHNT; CDR2 reads YENEEA. V was clipped by 8 bases and J by 5 bases; unmatched bases: 7. This CDR3 is 13 amino acids long. Libraries were prepared by immunoSEQ multiplex PCR; TCRdb keeps only in-frame clonotypes and omits some of them. This sample yields about 57,000 clones, of which about 91% are seen a single time; over 1.5% belongs to the top ten. This specimen was peripheral blood, taken after pregnancy. The TCR comes from a female donor with multiple sclerosis, enrolled in a pregnancy study. The chain links TRBV11-3 to TRBJ1-1, with TRBD1 matching over 8 bases. CDR3 nucleotides: TGTGCCAGCCAGGACAGGGAGGGGACTGAAGCTTTCTTT. Translating gives CASQDREGTEAFF.